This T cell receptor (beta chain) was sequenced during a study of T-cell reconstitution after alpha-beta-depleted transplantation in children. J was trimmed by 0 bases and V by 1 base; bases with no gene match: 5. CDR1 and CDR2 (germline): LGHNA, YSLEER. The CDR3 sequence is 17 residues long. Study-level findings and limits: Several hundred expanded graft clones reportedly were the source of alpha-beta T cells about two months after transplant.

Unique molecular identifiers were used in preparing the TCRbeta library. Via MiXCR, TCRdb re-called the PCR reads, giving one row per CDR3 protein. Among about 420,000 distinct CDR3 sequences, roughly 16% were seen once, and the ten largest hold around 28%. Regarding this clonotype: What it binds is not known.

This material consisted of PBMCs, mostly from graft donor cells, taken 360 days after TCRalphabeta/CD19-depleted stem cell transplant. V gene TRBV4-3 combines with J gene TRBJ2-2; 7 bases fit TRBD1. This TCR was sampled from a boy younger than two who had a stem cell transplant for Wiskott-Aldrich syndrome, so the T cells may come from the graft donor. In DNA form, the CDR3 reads TGCGCCAGCAGCCAAGCACGACAGGGTGCGAACACCGGGGAGCTGTTTTTT. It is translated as CASSQARQGANTGELFF.